A single sample is the source of the 3 T cell receptor beta chains below, sequenced in a study of T-cell memory formation after mild COVID-19. TCRdb redid the calling of the 5' RACE reads with MiXCR, one entry per CDR3 protein. The top ten hold 22% of the sample, which has around 340,000 distinct CDR3 sequences, under 15% seen once. What was sequenced was PBMCs or a T cell subset sorted from them (not recorded which). These TCRs come from a young man who had mild COVID-19 (a few samples of this study predate the infection). Cell type and time point are not known.

The gene calls are TRBV2 and TRBJ1-5; D ambiguous. This CDR3 region has 13 residues. Germline lookup yields CDR1 SNHLY and CDR2 FYNNEI. Trimming cost V 1 base and J 5 bases, with 6 bases left between them. The CDR3 region has the DNA TGTGCCAGCAGTGAAGGAGGCTATCAGCCCCAGCATTTT. It translates to CASSEGGYQPQHF. The entire variable domain, with the rest obtained from reference TRBV2 and TRBJ1-5, is as follows: EPEVTQTPSHQVTQMGQEVILRCVPISNHLYFYWYRQILGQKVEFLVSFYNNEISEKSEIFDDQFSVERPDGSNFTLKIRSTKLEDSAMYFCASSEGGYQPQHFGDGTRLSIL.

The chain is built from TRBV6-5 and TRBJ1-1; D is ambiguous. CDR3 length equals 13 residues. With 7 bases removed from V and 3 bases from J, the gap between germline ends came to 12 bases. Per the germline V gene, CDR1 is MNHEY and CDR2 is SVGAGI. The chain's CDR3 is CASTLVAYTEAFF. DNA of the CDR3: TGTGCCAGCACCCTTGTGGCGTACACTGAAGCTTTCTTT.

This clonotype was picked up many times. J is TRBJ2-2 and V is TRBV5-1; tentative D call: TRBD1 (6 bases). This CDR3 contains 14 residues. From germline, CDR1 is SGHRS and CDR2 YFSETQ. Trimming took 3 bases from V and 6 from J, leaving 12 bases between them. The CDR3 loop is CASSYQQGSGELFF. CDR3 bases: TGCGCCAGCAGCTACCAACAGGGCTCCGGGGAGCTGTTTTTT.